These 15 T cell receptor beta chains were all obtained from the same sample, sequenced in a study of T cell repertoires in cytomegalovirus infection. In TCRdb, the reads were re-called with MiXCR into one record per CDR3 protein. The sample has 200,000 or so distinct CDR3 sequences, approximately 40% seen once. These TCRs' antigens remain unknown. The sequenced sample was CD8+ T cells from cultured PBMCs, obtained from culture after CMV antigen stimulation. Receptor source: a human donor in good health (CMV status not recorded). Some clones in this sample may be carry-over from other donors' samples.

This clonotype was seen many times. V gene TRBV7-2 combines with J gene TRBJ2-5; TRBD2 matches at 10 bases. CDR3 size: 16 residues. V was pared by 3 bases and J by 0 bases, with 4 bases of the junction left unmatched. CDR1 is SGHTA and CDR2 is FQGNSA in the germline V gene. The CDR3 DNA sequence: TGTGCCAGCAGCTTTAGCGGGGGGAGGTACCAAGAGACCCAGTACTTC. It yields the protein CASSFSGGRYQETQYF.

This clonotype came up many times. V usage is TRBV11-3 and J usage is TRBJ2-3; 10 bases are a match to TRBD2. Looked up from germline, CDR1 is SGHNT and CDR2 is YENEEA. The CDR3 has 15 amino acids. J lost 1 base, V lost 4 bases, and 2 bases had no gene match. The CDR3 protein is CASSSLAGGTDTQYF. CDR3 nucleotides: TGTGCCAGCAGCTCCCTAGCGGGGGGCACAGATACGCAGTATTTT.

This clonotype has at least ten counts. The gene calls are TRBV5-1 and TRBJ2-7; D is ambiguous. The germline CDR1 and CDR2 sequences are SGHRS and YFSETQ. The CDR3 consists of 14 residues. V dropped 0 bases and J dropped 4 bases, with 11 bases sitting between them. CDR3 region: CASSLEGDLYEQYF. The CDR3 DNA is TGCGCCAGCAGCTTGGAAGGTGATTTATACGAGCAGTACTTC.

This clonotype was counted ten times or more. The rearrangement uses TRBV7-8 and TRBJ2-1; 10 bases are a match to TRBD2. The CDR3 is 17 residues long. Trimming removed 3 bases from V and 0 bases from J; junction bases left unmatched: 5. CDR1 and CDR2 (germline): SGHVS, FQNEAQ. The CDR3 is CASSFGLAGGSYNEQFF. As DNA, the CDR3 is TGTGCCAGCAGCTTTGGGTTAGCGGGGGGCTCCTACAATGAGCAGTTCTTC. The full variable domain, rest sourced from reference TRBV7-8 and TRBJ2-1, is GAGVSQSPRYKVAKRGQDVALRCDPISGHVSLFWYQQALGQGPEFLTYFQNEAQLDKSGLPSDRFFAERPEGSVSTLKIQRTQQEDSAVYLCASSFGLAGGSYNEQFFGPGTRLTVL.

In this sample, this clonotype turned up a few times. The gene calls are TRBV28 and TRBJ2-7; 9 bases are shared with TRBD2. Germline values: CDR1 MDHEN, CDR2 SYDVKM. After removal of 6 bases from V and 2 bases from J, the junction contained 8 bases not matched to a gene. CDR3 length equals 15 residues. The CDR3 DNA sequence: TGTGCCAGCAGGGGAAGCGGGAGGAGCACCTACGAGCAGTACTTC. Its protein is CASRGSGRSTYEQYF.

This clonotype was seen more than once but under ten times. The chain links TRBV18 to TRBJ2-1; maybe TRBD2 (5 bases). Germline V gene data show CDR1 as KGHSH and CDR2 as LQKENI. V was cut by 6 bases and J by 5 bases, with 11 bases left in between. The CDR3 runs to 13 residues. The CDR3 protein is CASSGERNNEQFF. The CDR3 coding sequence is TGTGCCAGCTCCGGGGAGCGTAACAATGAGCAGTTCTTC.

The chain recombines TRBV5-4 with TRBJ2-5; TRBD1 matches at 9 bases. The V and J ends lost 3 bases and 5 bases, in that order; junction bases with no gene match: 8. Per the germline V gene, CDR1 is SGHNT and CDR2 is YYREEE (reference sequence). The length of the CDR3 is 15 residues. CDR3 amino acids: CASSSRDREKETQYF. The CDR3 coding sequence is TGTGCCAGCAGCTCCCGGGACAGGGAAAAGGAGACCCAGTACTTC.

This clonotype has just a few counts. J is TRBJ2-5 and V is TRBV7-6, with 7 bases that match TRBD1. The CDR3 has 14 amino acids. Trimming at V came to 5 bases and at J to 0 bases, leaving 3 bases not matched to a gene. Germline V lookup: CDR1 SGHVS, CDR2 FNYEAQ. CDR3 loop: CASSRTGNQETQYF. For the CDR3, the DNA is TGTGCCAGCAGCCGGACAGGTAACCAAGAGACCCAGTACTTC.

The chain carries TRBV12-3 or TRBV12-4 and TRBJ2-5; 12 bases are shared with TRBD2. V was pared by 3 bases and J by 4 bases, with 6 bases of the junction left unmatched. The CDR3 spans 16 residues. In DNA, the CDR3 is TGTGCCAGCAGTTTCCGACTAGCGGGAGTACGAGAGACCCAGTACTTC. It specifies CASSFRLAGVRETQYF.

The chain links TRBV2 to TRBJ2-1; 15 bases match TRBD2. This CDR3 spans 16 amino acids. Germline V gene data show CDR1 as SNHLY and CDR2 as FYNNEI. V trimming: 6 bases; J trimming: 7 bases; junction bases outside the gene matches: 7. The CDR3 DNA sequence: TGTGCCAGCAGGTCCGGGACTAGCGGGGGGAGGAATGAGCAGTTCTTC. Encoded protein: CASRSGTSGGRNEQFF.

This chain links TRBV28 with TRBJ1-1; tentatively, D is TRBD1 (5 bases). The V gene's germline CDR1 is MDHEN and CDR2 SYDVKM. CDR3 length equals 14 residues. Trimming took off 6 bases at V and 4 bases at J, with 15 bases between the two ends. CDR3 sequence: CASRGDGTGTEAFF. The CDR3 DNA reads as TGTGCCAGCAGGGGTGACGGGACGGGCACTGAAGCTTTCTTT.

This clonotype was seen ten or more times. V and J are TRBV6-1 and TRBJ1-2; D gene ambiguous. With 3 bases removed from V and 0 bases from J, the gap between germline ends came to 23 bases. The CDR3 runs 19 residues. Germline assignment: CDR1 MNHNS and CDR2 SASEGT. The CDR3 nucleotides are TGTGCCAGCAGTGACCGCTACCCAGGACGGATTTACCCTAACTATGGCTACACCTTC. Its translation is CASSDRYPGRIYPNYGYTF.

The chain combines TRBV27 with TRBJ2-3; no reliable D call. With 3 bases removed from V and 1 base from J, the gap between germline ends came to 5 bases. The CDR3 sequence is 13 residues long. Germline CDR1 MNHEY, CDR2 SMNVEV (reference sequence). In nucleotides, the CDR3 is TGTGCCAGCAGTTTTCCTGGCACAGATACGCAGTATTTT. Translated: CASSFPGTDTQYF.

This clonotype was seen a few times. CDR3 protein: CASSYTTGGTEAFF. The CDR3 DNA reads as TGTGCCAGCAGTTACACGACCGGGGGAACTGAAGCTTTCTTT. V is TRBV6-5 and J is TRBJ1-1, with D perhaps matching TRBD1 (5 bases). The CDR3 has 14 residues. From germline, CDR1 is MNHEY and CDR2 SVGAGI. V was clipped by 2 bases and J by 5 bases, with 12 bases between them.

The CDR3 DNA reads as TGTGCCAGCAGCCCACCGTGGTCCGACGAGCAGTACTTC. Residues: CASSPPWSDEQYF. The chain recombines TRBV7-9 with TRBJ2-7; no clear D. CDR1 and CDR2 from the germline V gene are SEHNR and FQNEAQ (reference sequence). Trimming shortened V by 5 bases and J by 5 bases, and 13 bases separated the two germline ends. This CDR3 has 13 amino acids.